This TCR beta chain was sequenced in a study of blood T cell repertoires in COVID-19. The germline V gene has CDR1 DFQATT and CDR2 SNEGSKA (reference sequence). The CDR3 has 13 amino acids. J gave up 7 bases and V 3 bases, and 2 bases lay outside the gene matches. The table came from immunoSEQ multiplex PCR; TCRdb's copy has only in-frame clones and leaves some out. This sample has 55,000 to 75,000 clones; just under 80% occur once, and the top ten carry 8.5% to 10%. The sequence derives from a human donor in a cohort sampled during active COVID-19. The sequenced material came from peripheral blood. The rearrangement joins TRBV20-1 to TRBJ2-1; 11 nucleotides line up with TRBD2. The CDR3 is CSASRLAGNEQFF. The CDR3 DNA sequence: TGCAGTGCTAGTAGACTAGCGGGGAATGAGCAGTTCTTC.